Below, one TCR beta chain is given with its context. The time point here: persistent/refractory GD, antithyroid drugs over 5 years with positive TRAb. PBMCs were the source of the RNA used for TCR sequencing. The authors built TCR beta libraries using iRepertoire HTBI primers and Arm-PCR of CDR3 regions. TCRdb called the multiplex PCR reads again in MiXCR, with one record for every CDR3 protein. The table lists some 370,000 distinct CDR3 sequences, around 21% of them singletons. The entry originates in a study of regulatory T cells in long-lasting Graves disease. Trimming at V came to 7 bases and at J to 3 bases, leaving 6 bases not matched to a gene. In germline, CDR1 is SQVTM, CDR2 ANQGSEA. This CDR3 contains 13 residues.

The chain carries TRBV29-1 and TRBJ2-7, with 10 bases matching TRBD2. The sample here was peripheral blood mononuclear cells (PBMCs), taken when the disease was refractory, from a patient treated with antithyroid drugs. This TCR was recovered from a female donor with Graves disease. The CDR3 protein is CSASIAGGYEQYF. CDR3 sequence (DNA): TGCAGCGCAAGTATAGCGGGAGGCTACGAGCAGTACTTC.